Sequencing of this TCR beta chain was carried out in a study of cytomegalovirus exposure and HLA in healthy donors. General observations from the study: Most CMV-associated TCR beta chains were later found to appear HLA-restricted.

To note about this clone: Its antigen is not known.

There are 17 residues in the CDR3. Trimming took 1 base from V and 2 from J; bases not matched to a gene: 9. Germline-derived CDR1 and CDR2 are SGHAT and FQNNGV. Whereas donors were nominally healthy upon sampling, unrecorded immune exposures were probable. The PCR employed 60 Vbeta primers together with 13 Jbeta primers. Generated by immunoSEQ multiplex PCR, the TCRdb table keeps only in-frame clones and is missing some. The sample consists of roughly 150,000 clones, 70% to 80% of them appearing once. The sample was PBMCs. This TCR was recovered from a woman aged 40-49 years in good health and CMV-seronegative. The V gene is TRBV11-2, the J gene TRBJ2-5; 8 bases align to TRBD2. This CDR3 reads CASSLVGTSSGQETQYF. The CDR3 DNA is TGTGCCAGCAGCTTAGTGGGGACTAGTAGTGGGCAAGAGACCCAGTACTTC.